This TCR beta chain was captured by sequencing in a study of T cell clones after liver transplantation. The method was immunoSEQ multiplex PCR; TCRdb's version includes in-frame clones alone and lacks a portion of them. The sample contains 95,000 to 130,000 clones, about nine tenths of which appear only once. CDR3 size: 15 residues. Germline-derived CDR1 and CDR2 are SGHNT and YYREEE (reference sequence). V was shortened by 6 bases and J by 2 bases, with 16 bases between the two germline ends. The sample consisted of CD4+ T cells from blood, taken 12 months after liver transplant. The receptor was isolated from a human patient who received a liver transplant. Some of the T cells might come from the graft donor. V is TRBV5-4 and J is TRBJ2-3; D is tentatively TRBD1 or TRBD2 (5 bases each). The CDR3 is CASTISGTLTDTQYF. In DNA, the CDR3 is TGTGCCAGCACCATATCCGGGACCCTCACAGATACGCAGTATTTT.